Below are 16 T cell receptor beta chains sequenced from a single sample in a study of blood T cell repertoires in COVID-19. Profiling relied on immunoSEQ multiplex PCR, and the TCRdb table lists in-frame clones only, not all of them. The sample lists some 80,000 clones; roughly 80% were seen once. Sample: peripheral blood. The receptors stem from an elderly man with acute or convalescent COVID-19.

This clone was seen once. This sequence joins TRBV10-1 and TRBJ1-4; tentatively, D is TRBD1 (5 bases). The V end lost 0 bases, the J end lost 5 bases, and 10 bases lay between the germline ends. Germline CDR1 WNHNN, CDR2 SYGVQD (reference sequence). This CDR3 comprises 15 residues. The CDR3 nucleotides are TGCGCCAGCAGTGAGTCGGCGGCAGGGAATGAAAAACTGTTTTTT. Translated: CASSESAAGNEKLFF.

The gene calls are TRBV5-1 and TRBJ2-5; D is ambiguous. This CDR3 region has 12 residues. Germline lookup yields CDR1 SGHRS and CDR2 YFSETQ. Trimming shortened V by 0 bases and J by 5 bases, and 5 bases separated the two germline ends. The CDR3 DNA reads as TGCGCCAGCAGCTTGGGCGTGGAGACCCAGTACTTC. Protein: CASSLGVETQYF.

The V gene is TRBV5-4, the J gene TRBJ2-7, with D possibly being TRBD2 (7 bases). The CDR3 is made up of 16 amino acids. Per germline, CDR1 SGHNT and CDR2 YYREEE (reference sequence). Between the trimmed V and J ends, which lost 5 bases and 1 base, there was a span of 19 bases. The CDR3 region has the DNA TGTGCCAGCAGACAGGACACGGGGGGCCTTTCCTACGAGCAGTACTTC. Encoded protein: CASRQDTGGLSYEQYF.

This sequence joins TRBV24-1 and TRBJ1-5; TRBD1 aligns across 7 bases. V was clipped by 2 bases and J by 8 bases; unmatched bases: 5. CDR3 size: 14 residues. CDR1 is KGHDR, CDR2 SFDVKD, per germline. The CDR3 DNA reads TGTGCCACCAGTGATTCCGGGACAGACAAGCCCCAGCATTTT. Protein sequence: CATSDSGTDKPQHF.

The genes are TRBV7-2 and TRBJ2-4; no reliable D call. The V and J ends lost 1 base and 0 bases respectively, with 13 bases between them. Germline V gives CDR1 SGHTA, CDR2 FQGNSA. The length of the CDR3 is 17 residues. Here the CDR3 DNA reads TGTGCCAGCAGCTTAGATCGCACAGCTGTAGCCAAAAACATTCAGTACTTC. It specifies CASSLDRTAVAKNIQYF.

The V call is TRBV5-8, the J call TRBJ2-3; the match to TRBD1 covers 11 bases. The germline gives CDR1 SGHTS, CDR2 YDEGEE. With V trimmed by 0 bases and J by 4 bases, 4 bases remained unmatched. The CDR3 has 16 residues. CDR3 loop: CASSLGTGGGPDTQYF. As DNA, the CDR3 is TGTGCCAGCAGCTTGGGGACAGGGGGCGGACCAGATACGCAGTATTTT.

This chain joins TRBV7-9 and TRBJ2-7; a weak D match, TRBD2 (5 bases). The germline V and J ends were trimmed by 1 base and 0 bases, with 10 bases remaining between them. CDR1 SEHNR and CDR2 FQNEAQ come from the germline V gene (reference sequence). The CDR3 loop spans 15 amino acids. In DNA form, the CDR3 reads TGTGCCAGCAGCTTAGTATCGAGCGGCTCCTACGAGCAGTACTTC. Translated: CASSLVSSGSYEQYF.

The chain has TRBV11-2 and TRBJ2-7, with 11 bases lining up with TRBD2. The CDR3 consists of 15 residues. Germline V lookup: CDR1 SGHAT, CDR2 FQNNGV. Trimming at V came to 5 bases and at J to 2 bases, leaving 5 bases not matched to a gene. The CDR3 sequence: CASSMNSGGAYEQYF. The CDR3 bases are TGTGCCAGCAGCATGAATAGCGGGGGGGCCTACGAGCAGTACTTC.

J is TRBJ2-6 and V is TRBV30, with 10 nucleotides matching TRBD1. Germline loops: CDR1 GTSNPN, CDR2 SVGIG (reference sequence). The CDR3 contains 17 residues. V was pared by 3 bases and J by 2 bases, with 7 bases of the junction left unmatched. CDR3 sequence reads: CAWRRRQGAAGANVLTF. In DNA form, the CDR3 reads TGTGCCTGGAGAAGGAGACAGGGGGCAGCTGGGGCCAACGTCCTGACTTTC.

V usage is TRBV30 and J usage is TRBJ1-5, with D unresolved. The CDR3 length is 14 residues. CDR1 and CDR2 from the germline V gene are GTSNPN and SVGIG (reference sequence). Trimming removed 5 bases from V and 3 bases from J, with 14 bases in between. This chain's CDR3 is CAWSRGNVNQPQHF. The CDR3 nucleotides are TGTGCCTGGTCCCGGGGAAATGTCAATCAGCCCCAGCATTTT.

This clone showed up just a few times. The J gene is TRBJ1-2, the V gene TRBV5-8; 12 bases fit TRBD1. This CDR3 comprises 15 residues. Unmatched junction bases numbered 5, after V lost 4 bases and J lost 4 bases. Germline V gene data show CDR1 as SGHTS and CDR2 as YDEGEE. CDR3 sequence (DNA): TGTGCCAGCAGCCCGGGACAGGGGGCAAGCTATGGCTACACCTTC. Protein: CASSPGQGASYGYTF. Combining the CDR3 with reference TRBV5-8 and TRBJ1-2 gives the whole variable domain EAGVTQSPTHLIKTRGQQATLRCSPISGHTSVYWYQQALGLGLQFLLWYDEGEERNRGNFPPRFSGRQFPNYSSELNVNALELEDSALYLCASSPGQGASYGYTFGSGTRLTVV.

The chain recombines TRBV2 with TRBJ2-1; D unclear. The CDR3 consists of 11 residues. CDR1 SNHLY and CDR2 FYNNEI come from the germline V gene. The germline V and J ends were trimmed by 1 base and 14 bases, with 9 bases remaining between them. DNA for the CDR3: TGTGCCAGCAGTGAAGTGGGCGTCGAGTTCTTC. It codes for CASSEVGVEFF.

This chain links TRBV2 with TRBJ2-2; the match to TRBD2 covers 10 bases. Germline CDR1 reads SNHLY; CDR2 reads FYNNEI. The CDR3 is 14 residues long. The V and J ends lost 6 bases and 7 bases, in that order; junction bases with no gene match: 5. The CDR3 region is CASRSGGAGGELFF. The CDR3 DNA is TGTGCCAGCAGGAGCGGGGGGGCCGGCGGGGAGCTGTTTTTT.

The CDR3 reads CASSLGTQKEEAFF. CDR3 coding DNA: TGTGCCAGCAGCTTAGGGACACAGAAAGAAGAAGCTTTCTTT. This chain joins TRBV7-9 and TRBJ1-1; possible D gene TRBD1, 5 bases. This CDR3 spans 14 amino acids. Germline V gene sequence: CDR1 SEHNR, CDR2 FQNEAQ (reference sequence). V was cut by 1 base and J by 8 bases, with 14 bases left in between.

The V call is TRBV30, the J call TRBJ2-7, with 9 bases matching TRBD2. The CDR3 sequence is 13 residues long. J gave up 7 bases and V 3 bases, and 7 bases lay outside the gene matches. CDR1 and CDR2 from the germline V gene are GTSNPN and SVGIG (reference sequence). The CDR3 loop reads CAWRRAAGGEQYF. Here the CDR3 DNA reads TGTGCCTGGAGGCGGGCCGCGGGGGGGGAGCAGTACTTC.

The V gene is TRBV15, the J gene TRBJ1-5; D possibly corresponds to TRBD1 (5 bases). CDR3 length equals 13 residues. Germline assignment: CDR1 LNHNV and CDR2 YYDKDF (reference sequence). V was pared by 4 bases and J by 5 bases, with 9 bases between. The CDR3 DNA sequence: TGTGCCACCAGCATGTCAGGGTATCAGCCCCAGCATTTT. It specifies CATSMSGYQPQHF.